This TCR beta chain is drawn from a study of T cells in Graves' hyperthyroidism and ophthalmopathy. Across the study: The authors collected peripheral blood at initial diagnosis, before any treatment. Regarding the study as a whole: Most clonotypes that expanded in the thyroid above 0.001 also showed up in blood.

RNA transcripts yielded amplified TCR beta CDR3 regions. In the first-round RT-PCR of the TCR CDR3, the HTBI primer set was used. Each CDR3 protein gets one entry after TCRdb re-called the multiplex PCR reads with MiXCR. This sample has roughly 570,000 distinct CDR3 sequences; less than 20% occur once, and the top ten carry around 6.6%. Regarding this clonotype: The antigen is not known.

Trimming shortened V by 0 bases and J by 0 bases, and 15 bases separated the two germline ends. CDR3 length: 18 residues. Germline V gives CDR1 DFQATT, CDR2 SNEGSKA (reference sequence). The clonotype comes from a young woman with Graves' hyperthyroidism. The sample was blood. This chain links TRBV20-1 with TRBJ1-6; the D gene is possibly TRBD1 (6 bases). The CDR3, as DNA: TGCAGTGCTAGAGATTCAGGGGTTAGCGGCTCCTATAATTCACCCCTCCACTTT. Its protein product is CSARDSGVSGSYNSPLHF.